This T cell receptor beta chain was sequenced for a study of beta chain features in type 1 diabetes. On the study more broadly: When patients were set against healthy donors, age, gender and cell yields were similar. Study observations and caveats: Shortening of TCRB CDR3s, moderate but significant, appeared in all four CD4+ subsets of Type 1 diabetes patients. A potential influence of HLA type upon TCRB rearrangement remained unresolved herein. In type 1 diabetes patients, VDJ junctions had fewer insertions; deletions at these junctions were more frequent. Sampled from patients, naive, central memory and Treg TCRB repertoires appeared more similar than those sampled from healthy donors.

This CDR3 is 14 amino acids long. Trimming cost V 5 bases and J 5 bases; bases outside gene matches: 4. Germline V gene data show CDR1 as LNHDA and CDR2 as SQIVND (reference sequence). All of the isolated RNA was reverse transcribed, so expressed TCRB transcripts were sequenced. The repertoire was sequenced with immunoSEQ multiplex PCR; TCRdb's copy has only in-frame clones and lacks some. The data contain 300,000 to 350,000 clones, roughly 14% of them singletons. As for this clone: Its target is unknown.

The V gene is TRBV19, the J gene TRBJ1-5, with 9 bases that match TRBD1. This TCR was recovered from a woman aged 18-35 years with type 1 diabetes. Material for sequencing was naive CD4+ T cells from blood. Here the CDR3 reads CASSAGTGHQPQHF. The CDR3 region has the DNA TGTGCCAGTAGTGCGGGGACAGGGCATCAGCCCCAGCATTTT.